This record concerns one TCR beta chain sequence. As yet, its antigen is unknown. The data were obtained in a study of cytomegalovirus exposure and HLA in healthy donors. Study summary: The roughly 100 million unique TCR beta sequences, from roughly 170 million T cells, were found by an earlier analysis. The Caucasian-associated ancestry cluster held roughly 84% of more than 350 genotyped donors.

Study findings and constraints: A later analysis reported that several of the most significant clusters appeared to be linked to common viral pathogens, among them Epstein-Barr virus. A later analysis, which compared TCR beta chains of equal frequency, found the HLA-associated ones more clonally expanded.

This CDR3 spans 18 amino acids. CDR1 and CDR2 from the germline V gene are SGHNT and YENEEA. The J segment lost 6 bases and the V segment lost 4 bases, leaving 11 bases of the junction unmatched. 60 Vbeta and 13 Jbeta primers were used in PCR. The method was immunoSEQ multiplex PCR; TCRdb's version includes in-frame clones alone and lacks a portion of them. The sample has more than 150,000 clones, around 81% seen once. This chain uses TRBV11-3 with TRBJ2-3; TRBD2 matches at 15 bases. The TCR was taken from a man between 35 and 55 years old in good health and CMV-seronegative. The sequenced sample was PBMCs. Here the CDR3 reads CASSSRTSGGGRMDTQYF. The CDR3 coding sequence is TGTGCCAGCAGCTCTCGGACTAGCGGGGGGGGGCGCATGGATACGCAGTATTTT. The full variable domain, in which reference TRBV11-3 and TRBJ2-3 provide the parts outside the CDR3, is EAGVVQSPRYKIIEKKQPVAFWCNPISGHNTLYWYLQNLGQGPELLIRYENEEAVDDSQLPKDRFSAERLKGVDSTLKIQPAELGDSAVYLCASSSRTSGGGRMDTQYFGPGTRLTVL.